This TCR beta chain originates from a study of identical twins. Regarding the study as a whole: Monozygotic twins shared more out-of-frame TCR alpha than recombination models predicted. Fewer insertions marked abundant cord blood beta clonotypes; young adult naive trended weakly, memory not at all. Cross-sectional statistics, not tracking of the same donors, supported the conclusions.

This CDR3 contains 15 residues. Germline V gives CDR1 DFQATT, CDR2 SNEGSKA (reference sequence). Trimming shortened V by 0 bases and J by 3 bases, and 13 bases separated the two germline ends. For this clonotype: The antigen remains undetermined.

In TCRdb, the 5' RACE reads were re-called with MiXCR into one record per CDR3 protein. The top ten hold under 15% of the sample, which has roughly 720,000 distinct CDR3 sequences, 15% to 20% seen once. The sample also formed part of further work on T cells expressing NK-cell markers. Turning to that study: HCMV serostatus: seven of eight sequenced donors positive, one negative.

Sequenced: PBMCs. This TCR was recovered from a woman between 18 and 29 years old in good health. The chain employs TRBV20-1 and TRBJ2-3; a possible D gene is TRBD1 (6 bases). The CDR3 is CSAREWAGDTDTQYF. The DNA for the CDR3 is TGCAGTGCTAGAGAGTGGGCAGGGGATACAGATACGCAGTATTTT.